This T cell receptor (beta chain) was found in a study of OX40 agonist ivuxolimab in advanced cancers. Study-level background: Ivuxolimab was an agonistic, fully human IgG2 monoclonal antibody directed against OX40 (CD134), a costimulatory receptor. Partial responses occurred in three dose-escalation patients: two with cutaneous melanoma and one with hepatocellular carcinoma. Of the roughly 52 dose-escalation patients, hepatocellular carcinoma was present in some 19, melanoma in approximately 15, renal cell carcinoma in 9 and head and neck cancer in 9. The paper reports the monotherapy dose-escalation portion (N of about 47 patients) of the phase I ivuxolimab trial. The point of sequencing TCRbeta in the periphery was to test whether ivuxolimab changed TCR sequence diversity and drove clonal T-cell expansion. In the dose-escalation cohort, approximately 82% of patients were male, and the mean age was roughly 60 years, with a range of about 23 to 90. Intravenous ivuxolimab was administered to patients every 2 weeks at six dose levels: 0.01, 0.1, 0.3, 1.5, 3 and 10 mg/kg. Patients were allowed to have had prior anti-PD-1, anti-PD-L1 or anti-CTLA-4 therapy, and roughly 40% of the dose-escalation patients had been treated with checkpoint inhibitors. General findings and caveats noted by the study authors: The antigen specificity of the peripheral T cells that underwent clonal expansion was not determined. On average, CD8+ T cells showed more expanded clones than CD4+ T cells after ivuxolimab. In partial responders in the 0.1-3.0 mg/kg groups, normalized peripheral clonal expansion was found to be among the lowest, especially among CD8+ T cells. At doses of 0.1 to 3.0 mg/kg, clonal expansion of both CD4+ and CD8+ blood T cells was observed from baseline to week 6. Low levels of normalized T-cell clonal expansion were also seen in some nonresponding patients.

The trial excluded patients who had a history of autoimmune disease or were on systemic immunosuppression. Peripheral blood for TCR sequencing was collected from all dose cohorts at baseline, on cycle 4 day 1, and on cycle 7 day 1. Samples were obtained from an open-label, multicenter, first-in-human phase I dose-escalation trial of ivuxolimab. Adults with locally advanced or metastatic melanoma, renal cell, hepatocellular, or head and neck squamous cell carcinoma were enrolled in the trial. Before TCR sequencing, CD4+ and CD8+ T cells were separately sorted from peripheral blood. Comments on this clone: The antigen it binds to is not known. Base qualities are not provided; no much larger clone lies one nucleotide away.

Genomic DNA was extracted from sorted cells for sequencing of the TCRbeta CDR3 region. TCRbeta CDR3 regions were sequenced using the immunoSEQ Assay. Entries here come from immuneACCESS through TCRdb and include only in-frame sequences with V and J called. Some clones fail to appear in such tables; in the studies checked, an unresolved V gene covers under half of the shortfall, and the cause of the remainder is unknown. In all, the sample holds about 80,000 clones, and approximately 89% of those were seen once. Clones ranked in the top ten supply less than 2.5% of the sample. The receptor's source is an adult with an advanced solid tumor such as melanoma, head and neck, liver or kidney cancer. Source: CD4+ or CD8+ T cells sorted from blood, taken in a trial of the OX40 agonist ivuxolimab.

The CDR3 reads CATSRVNPRGDEQFF. The nucleotides are TGTGCCACCAGCAGAGTCAACCCAAGGGGGGATGAGCAGTTCTTC. The sequence links TRBV15 to TRBJ2-1; the D region may be TRBD1 or TRBD2, each matching 6 bases equally. The CDR3 holds 15 amino acids from the cysteine to the phenylalanine. The entry retains the CDR3 DNA only, 45 bases that are in frame from base 1. As encoded in the germline V gene (reference sequence), CDR1 is LNHNV while CDR2 is YYDKDF. V and J are truncated by 1 base and 8 bases respectively, leaving an intervening sequence of 15 bases.